The 8 T cell receptor beta chains below all came from one sample that was sequenced in a study of cytomegalovirus exposure and HLA in healthy donors (dated by TCRdb to between 2016 and 2019). The method behind the library was the immunoSEQ multiplex PCR assay. For the multiplex PCR, a mixture combining 60 forward primers for TCR Vbeta segments and 13 reverse primers for TCR Jbeta segments was used. Drawn from immuneACCESS, this table holds only the in-frame rearrangements with V and J called that TCRdb kept. Clones are partly lost; checked studies trace under half to an unresolved V gene and leave the rest unexplained. The sample table records a few hundred thousand clones; around 80% of these occur just once. Approximately 0.22% of the sample is held by the ten biggest clonotypes. Sample: PBMCs. The receptors stem from a girl aged 2 to 10 in good health and CMV-seronegative.

J is TRBJ2-6 and V is TRBV19, with 8 nucleotides matching TRBD1. The V segment lost 10 bases and the J segment 7 bases; nucleotides outside the gene matches: 6. The CDR3 covers 13 residues. In germline, CDR1 is LNHDA, CDR2 SQIVND (reference sequence). Here the CDR3 DNA reads TGTGCCACTGAAACAGGGGGAGCCAACGTCCTGACTTTC. Translating gives CATETGGANVLTF.

This clone was recorded a few times. This sequence joins TRBV5-6 and TRBJ2-3; 12 bases are shared with TRBD2. Germline assignment: CDR1 SGHDT and CDR2 YYEEEE. The trim removed 1 base at V and 2 bases at J, leaving 5 bases unmatched. CDR3 length equals 17 residues. The CDR3 is CASSLIRTSGNTDTQYF. In nucleotides, the CDR3 is TGTGCCAGCAGCTTGATTCGGACTAGCGGGAACACAGATACGCAGTATTTT.

The rearrangement uses TRBV19 and TRBJ1-2, with no clear D. The germline CDR1 and CDR2 sequences are LNHDA and SQIVND (reference sequence). This CDR3 comprises 13 residues. Between the trimmed V and J ends, which lost 3 bases and 2 bases, there was a span of 7 bases. The DNA for the CDR3 is TGTGCCAGTAGTATCAGCGACAACTATGGCTACACCTTC. It translates to CASSISDNYGYTF. Together with reference TRBV19 and TRBJ1-2, the CDR3 gives the full variable domain: DGGITQSPKYLFRKEGQNVTLSCEQNLNHDAMYWYRQDPGQGLRLIYYSQIVNDFQKGDIAEGYSVSREKKESFPLTVTSAQKNPTAFYLCASSISDNYGYTFGSGTRLTVV.

V usage is TRBV30 and J usage is TRBJ1-5, with 8 bases fitting TRBD1. Germline V CDR1 and CDR2: GTSNPN, SVGIG (reference sequence). The CDR3 totals 14 residues. Losses at the gene ends were 4 bases for V and 5 bases for J; bases not matched to a gene: 7. CDR3 loop: CAWTVQGADQPQHF. The CDR3 DNA follows: TGTGCCTGGACCGTGCAGGGGGCGGATCAGCCCCAGCATTTT.

This chain uses TRBV29-1 with TRBJ1-1; D is undetermined. CDR3 length: 13 amino acids. Trimming removed 4 bases at V and 4 bases at J, with 13 bases between. The germline V gene has CDR1 SQVTM and CDR2 ANQGSEA. The CDR3 here is CSVVFPGVTEAFF. As DNA, the CDR3 is TGCAGCGTTGTGTTTCCGGGAGTCACTGAAGCTTTCTTT.

The chain combines TRBV20-1 with TRBJ2-1; D is ambiguous. The CDR3 extends over 11 amino acids. Germline V CDR1 and CDR2: DFQATT, SNEGSKA (reference sequence). In DNA, the CDR3 is TGCGGGCCCGGCTCCTACAATGAGCAGTTCTTC. This sequence encodes CGPGSYNEQFF.

J is TRBJ2-7 and V is TRBV5-4; 14 bases are shared with TRBD2. The CDR3 is 17 residues long. Trimming at V came to 0 bases and at J to 5 bases, leaving 7 bases not matched to a gene. In germline, CDR1 is SGHNT, CDR2 YYREEE (reference sequence). The CDR3 sequence is CASSLGTSGRFDNEQYF. The CDR3 bases are TGTGCCAGCAGCTTGGGGACTAGCGGGAGGTTCGACAACGAGCAGTACTTC.

The chain is built from TRBV29-1 and TRBJ2-5; 8 bases are shared with TRBD1. V shed 4 bases, J shed 10 bases, and the junction held 14 bases outside the gene matches. The germline V gene has CDR1 SQVTM and CDR2 ANQGSEA. This CDR3 region has 14 residues. CDR3 residues: CSVVGRGQFEGQYF. For the CDR3, the DNA is TGCAGCGTTGTCGGCAGGGGGCAGTTCGAGGGCCAGTACTTC.